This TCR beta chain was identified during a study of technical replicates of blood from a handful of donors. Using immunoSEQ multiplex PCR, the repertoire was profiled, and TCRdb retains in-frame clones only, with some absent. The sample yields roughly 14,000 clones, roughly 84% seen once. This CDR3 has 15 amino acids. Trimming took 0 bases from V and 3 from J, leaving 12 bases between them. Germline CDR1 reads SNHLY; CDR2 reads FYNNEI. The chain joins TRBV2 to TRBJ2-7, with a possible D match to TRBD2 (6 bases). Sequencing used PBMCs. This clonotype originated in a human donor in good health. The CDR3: CASSEADGRLYEQYF. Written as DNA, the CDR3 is TGTGCCAGCAGTGAAGCGGACGGGAGACTCTACGAGCAGTACTTC.